The 32 T cell receptor beta chains in this list originate from one sample, sequenced in a study of blood T cell dynamics during melanoma immunotherapy. Time point indicated: week 3, after first cycle of checkpoint inhibitor. Repertoires were generated with immunoSEQ multiplex PCR, while TCRdb's copy carries only in-frame clones and drops some. Of about 28,000 clones listed, 80% to 85% are singletons. The sample was blood, taken from a patient treated with checkpoint blockade. The receptors stem from a human donor with melanoma.

V gene TRBV5-3 combines with J gene TRBJ1-6, with a possible D match to TRBD1 (6 bases). TRBV5-3 is filed as an ORF, its function uncertain. Between the trimmed V and J ends, which lost 4 bases and 5 bases, there was a span of 19 bases. The length of the CDR3 is 17 residues. The CDR3 coding sequence is TGTGCCAGAAGCCCTAGGGGGGGAGCCGACAATAATTCACCCCTCCACTTT. Protein sequence: CARSPRGGADNNSPLHF.

This clone was observed a handful of times. The CDR3 DNA reads as TGTGCCATCAGTCCAAAGAGAGGGACCACGGAGACCCAGTACTTC. Protein: CAISPKRGTTETQYF. The chain combines TRBV10-3 with TRBJ2-5; D assignment may be TRBD1 or TRBD2 (5 bases each). Trimming shortened V by 5 bases and J by 5 bases, and 18 bases separated the two germline ends. The germline V gene encodes CDR1 ENHRY and CDR2 SYGVKD. CDR3 length equals 15 residues.

CDR3: CAISEPGLNNSPLHF. CDR3 in DNA: TGTGCCATCAGTGAGCCCGGACTCAACAATTCACCCCTCCACTTT. The chain recombines TRBV10-3 with TRBJ1-6; D is unclear. V shed 2 bases and J shed 7 bases, with 12 bases lying between them. Germline V CDR1 and CDR2: ENHRY, SYGVKD. This CDR3 spans 15 amino acids.

V is TRBV4-3 and J is TRBJ2-1; D unresolved. V was clipped by 1 base and J by 8 bases, with 18 bases between them. The CDR3 totals 16 residues. Germline CDR1 reads LGHNA; CDR2 reads YSLEER. CDR3 loop: CASSQVGSTGWYEQFF. The CDR3 DNA reads TGCGCCAGCAGCCAAGTGGGGTCGACGGGTTGGTATGAGCAGTTCTTC.

This CDR3 is CASSLLGRVRDTEAFF. The DNA for the CDR3 is TGTGCCAGCAGCTTACTTGGCAGGGTTCGGGACACTGAAGCTTTCTTT. The chain couples TRBV11-2 to TRBJ1-1; D is perhaps TRBD1 (5 bases). This CDR3 contains 16 residues. Germline V lookup: CDR1 SGHAT, CDR2 FQNNGV. V lost 2 bases to trimming and J lost 3 bases, with 16 bases between them.

This clone rates as medium-sized. V and J are TRBV7-2 and TRBJ1-6; D uncertain. The V end lost 5 bases, the J end lost 8 bases, and 16 bases lay between the germline ends. The CDR3 consists of 15 residues. CDR1 and CDR2 (germline): SGHTA, FQGNSA. DNA of the CDR3: TGTGCCAGCAGCGAAATACAGTTTTCGGATTCACCCCTCCACTTT. It translates to CASSEIQFSDSPLHF.

V is TRBV7-9 and J is TRBJ1-1; D unresolved. Trimming pared 7 bases from V and 2 bases from J, leaving 8 bases between. Germline assignment: CDR1 SEHNR and CDR2 FQNEAQ (reference sequence). CDR3 length: 12 residues. The CDR3 spells CASKGANTEAFF. In nucleotides, the CDR3 is TGTGCCAGCAAAGGCGCTAACACTGAAGCTTTCTTT. Based on the CDR3 plus reference TRBV7-9 and TRBJ1-1, the full variable domain is DTGVSQNPRHKITKRGQNVTFRCDPISEHNRLYWYRQTLGQGPEFLTYFQNEAQLEKSRLLSDRFSAERPKGSFSTLEIQRTEQGDSAMYLCASKGANTEAFFGQGTRLTVV.

The chain links TRBV2 to TRBJ2-3; D not resolved. The length of the CDR3 is 13 residues. Trimming took 4 bases from V and 2 from J, leaving 7 bases between them. Germline values: CDR1 SNHLY, CDR2 FYNNEI. The CDR3 nucleotides read TGTGCCAGCAGTGCCTGGGTCACAGATACGCAGTATTTT. This encodes CASSAWVTDTQYF.

The chain carries TRBV5-1 and TRBJ2-7; the D gene is possibly TRBD1 (6 bases). Deletions cut 3 bases from V and 7 bases from J, with 11 bases between. Germline V gene data show CDR1 as SGHRS and CDR2 as YFSETQ. CDR3 length: 12 residues. In nucleotides, the CDR3 is TGCGCCAGCAGCTCCGGTGACAGGGAGCAGTACTTC. Translating gives CASSSGDREQYF.

The chain links TRBV25-1 to TRBJ2-3, with 7 bases that match TRBD1. The CDR3 length is 16 residues. The ends lost 4 bases at V and 1 base at J; junction bases unmatched: 8. Germline values: CDR1 MGHDK, CDR2 SYGVNS. The CDR3 coding sequence is TGTGCCAGCAGTGGAGGGGCAGGGGGTCGCACAGATACGCAGTATTTT. It is translated as CASSGGAGGRTDTQYF. Supplemented by reference TRBV25-1 and TRBJ2-3, the full variable domain reads EADIYQTPRYLVIGTGKKITLECSQTMGHDKMYWYQQDPGMELHLIHYSYGVNSTEKGDLSSESTVSRIRTEHFPLTLESARPSHTSQYLCASSGGAGGRTDTQYFGPGTRLTVL.

V gene TRBV18 combines with J gene TRBJ1-1; D remains ambiguous. The germline V and J ends were trimmed by 8 bases and 2 bases, with 6 bases remaining between them. Germline CDR1 is KGHSH and CDR2 is LQKENI. The CDR3 extends over 11 amino acids. The CDR3 reads CASTANTEAFF. DNA for the CDR3: TGTGCCAGCACGGCTAACACTGAAGCTTTCTTT.

V gene TRBV29-1 combines with J gene TRBJ2-2, with a tentative D call TRBD2 (5 bases). CDR3 length: 12 residues. The V gene lost 4 bases and the J gene lost 5 bases, with 8 bases spanning the gap. CDR1 and CDR2 (germline): SQVTM, ANQGSEA. The CDR3 sequence: CSVVEGTGELFF. Here the CDR3 DNA reads TGCAGCGTTGTAGAGGGAACCGGGGAGCTGTTTTTT.

The rearrangement links TRBV7-2 to TRBJ1-2, with D possibly matching TRBD1 (5 bases). Trimming pared 1 base from V and 1 base from J, leaving 10 bases between. Per the germline V gene, CDR1 is SGHTA and CDR2 is FQGNSA. This CDR3 has 15 amino acids. The CDR3 DNA reads TGTGCCAGCAGCTTAGTAAACAGGAATAACTATGGCTACACCTTC. Amino acid sequence: CASSLVNRNNYGYTF.

This chain uses TRBV5-4 with TRBJ1-1; TRBD1 might be the D (5 bases). Germline V gene lookup returns CDR1 SGHNT and CDR2 YYREEE (reference sequence). This CDR3 has 15 residues. The germline V and J ends were trimmed by 2 bases and 0 bases, with 11 bases remaining between them. The CDR3 loop is CASSFGASMNTEAFF. The CDR3 DNA follows: TGTGCCAGCAGCTTTGGGGCGTCGATGAACACTGAAGCTTTCTTT.

This clone was seen a handful of times. This chain uses TRBV7-2 with TRBJ2-7; 7 nucleotides line up with TRBD2. V was pared by 3 bases and J by 6 bases, with 5 bases of the junction left unmatched. The CDR3 consists of 13 residues. CDR1 is SGHTA and CDR2 is FQGNSA in the germline V gene. CDR3 sequence: CASSLGGGSEQYF. CDR3 bases: TGTGCCAGCAGCTTGGGCGGGGGAAGCGAGCAGTACTTC.

This clone came up once. The genes are TRBV11-2 and TRBJ1-1, with D possibly being TRBD1 (6 bases). The CDR3 is 14 amino acids. Between the trimmed V and J ends, which lost 5 bases and 1 base, there was a span of 11 bases. Germline lookup yields CDR1 SGHAT and CDR2 FQNNGV. The CDR3 region is CASSAEDRNTEAFF. The CDR3 nucleotides are TGTGCCAGCAGCGCCGAGGACAGGAACACTGAAGCTTTCTTT. Full variable domain (missing parts from reference TRBV11-2 and TRBJ1-1): EAGVAQSPRYKIIEKRQSVAFWCNPISGHATLYWYQQILGQGPKLLIQFQNNGVVDDSQLPKDRFSAERLKGVDSTLKIQPAKLEDSAVYLCASSAEDRNTEAFFGQGTRLTVV.

CDR3 nucleotide sequence: TGTGCCAGCAGTTACTCCGGGACAGAAAACTATGGCTACACCTTC. It translates to CASSYSGTENYGYTF. The chain is built from TRBV6-5 and TRBJ1-2; TRBD1 matches at 7 bases. After removal of 0 bases from V and 2 bases from J, the junction contained 3 bases not matched to a gene. The germline V gene encodes CDR1 MNHEY and CDR2 SVGAGI. The CDR3 contains 15 residues.

The rearrangement joins TRBV10-3 to TRBJ2-5; D may match TRBD1 or TRBD2 (5 bases each). Germline V lookup: CDR1 ENHRY, CDR2 SYGVKD. V lost 3 bases and J lost 11, with 19 bases in between. This CDR3 region has 14 residues. The CDR3 spells CAISEGTGPKEQYF. CDR3 in DNA: TGTGCCATCAGTGAAGGGACGGGGCCGAAGGAGCAGTACTTC.

The chain carries TRBV29-1 and TRBJ1-5; D might be TRBD1 (5 bases). This CDR3 is built from 13 residues. V dropped 5 bases and J dropped 6 bases, with 14 bases sitting between them. The V gene's germline CDR1 is SQVTM and CDR2 ANQGSEA. The CDR3 DNA is TGCAGCGTTTCCCCAGGGTTAAGTCAGCCCCAGCATTTT. Its translation is CSVSPGLSQPQHF.

V usage is TRBV6-5 and J usage is TRBJ2-3, with 8 bases aligning to TRBD1. The CDR3 is made up of 13 amino acids. With 6 bases clipped from V and 2 bases from J, the junction kept 1 base outside the gene matches. CDR1 MNHEY and CDR2 SVGAGI come from the germline V gene. Here the CDR3 DNA reads TGTGCCAGCAGGGACAGGGTCACAGATACGCAGTATTTT. Protein product: CASRDRVTDTQYF.

J is TRBJ2-1 and V is TRBV2, with TRBD2 matching over 12 bases. The germline V gene encodes CDR1 SNHLY and CDR2 FYNNEI. Unmatched junction bases numbered 2, after V lost 4 bases and J lost 7 bases. This CDR3 is built from 14 residues. In DNA form, the CDR3 reads TGTGCCAGCAGTGGAGGACTAGCGGGAAATGAGCAGTTCTTC. This translates into CASSGGLAGNEQFF. Filled out from reference TRBV2 and TRBJ2-1, the complete variable domain reads EPEVTQTPSHQVTQMGQEVILRCVPISNHLYFYWYRQILGQKVEFLVSFYNNEISEKSEIFDDQFSVERPDGSNFTLKIRSTKLEDSAMYFCASSGGLAGNEQFFGPGTRLTVL.

The chain has TRBV14 and TRBJ1-3; TRBD1 aligns across 8 bases. This CDR3 comprises 17 residues. V was clipped by 2 bases and J by 3 bases; unmatched bases: 9. Germline V gene lookup returns CDR1 SGHDN and CDR2 FVKESK. The DNA for the CDR3 is TGTGCCAGCAGCCAACACCGGGACAGGATAATTGGAAACACCATATATTTT. Translation: CASSQHRDRIIGNTIYF.

V and J are TRBV7-9 and TRBJ1-1, with 7 bases matching TRBD1. The CDR3 totals 16 residues. With V trimmed by 8 bases and J by 4 bases, 16 bases remained unmatched. In germline, CDR1 is SEHNR, CDR2 FQNEAQ (reference sequence). CDR3 region: CASRTTGDLGSTEAFF. CDR3 sequence (DNA): TGTGCCAGCCGCACCACAGGGGATTTAGGGAGCACTGAAGCTTTCTTT.

The gene calls are TRBV5-8 and TRBJ2-5; D not certain. This CDR3 comprises 15 residues. Germline assignment: CDR1 SGHTS and CDR2 YDEGEE. V lost 0 bases, J lost 0 bases, and 9 bases lay in between. CDR3 sequence: CASSLGPGNQETQYF. DNA of the CDR3: TGTGCCAGCAGCTTGGGCCCTGGGAACCAAGAGACCCAGTACTTC. Full variable domain (missing parts from reference TRBV5-8 and TRBJ2-5): EAGVTQSPTHLIKTRGQQATLRCSPISGHTSVYWYQQALGLGLQFLLWYDEGEERNRGNFPPRFSGRQFPNYSSELNVNALELEDSALYLCASSLGPGNQETQYFGPGTRLLVL.

This clone was seen a few times. J is TRBJ2-7 and V is TRBV2, with D perhaps TRBD2 (6 bases). Trimming cost V 3 bases and J 0 bases, with 15 bases left between them. The CDR3 is 16 amino acids. Per germline, CDR1 SNHLY and CDR2 FYNNEI. The CDR3 bases are TGTGCCAGCAGTGATGGAGGGACCTTTAGCTCCTACGAGCAGTACTTC. This sequence encodes CASSDGGTFSSYEQYF.

The chain links TRBV28 to TRBJ1-2, with TRBD1 matching 11 bases. The V and J ends lost 6 bases and 6 bases, in that order; junction bases with no gene match: 6. Per the germline V gene, CDR1 is MDHEN and CDR2 is SYDVKM. The length of the CDR3 is 14 residues. The CDR3 DNA reads as TGTGCCAGCAGCCGGGGACAGGGGGAGAATGGCTACACCTTC. This codes for CASSRGQGENGYTF.

The chain couples TRBV10-2 to TRBJ1-2, with D possibly TRBD1 on 5 matching bases. Trimming left V 2 bases short and J 3 bases short, with 7 bases between. CDR1 is WSHSY and CDR2 is SAAADI in the germline V gene. This CDR3 has 13 residues. The CDR3 region has the DNA TGCGCCAGCAGTGAGGCAGGGTACTATGGCTACACCTTC. This gives the protein CASSEAGYYGYTF.

V is TRBV28 and J is TRBJ2-7; 10 nucleotides match TRBD1. Germline-derived CDR1 and CDR2 are MDHEN and SYDVKM. The CDR3 length is 15 residues. V lost 5 bases, J lost 2 bases, and 6 bases stayed unmatched. CDR3 DNA: TGTGCCAGCAGTCCACCGGGACAGGGGCCCTACGAGCAGTACTTC. Protein product: CASSPPGQGPYEQYF.

The V gene is TRBV6-1, the J gene TRBJ2-7, with 10 bases lining up with TRBD2. The V gene's germline CDR1 is MNHNS and CDR2 SASEGT. V gave up 0 bases and J gave up 3 bases; unmatched junction bases: 5. The CDR3 has 16 residues. The CDR3 DNA is TGTGCCAGCAGTGAAGCGGGTGCTAGCGGGAGCTACGAGCAGTACTTC. This codes for CASSEAGASGSYEQYF.

The CDR3 coding sequence is TGCGCCAGCAGCCAAGATCCGGAACCAGAGACCCAGTACTTC. Translating it yields CASSQDPEPETQYF. V gene TRBV4-1 combines with J gene TRBJ2-5; D gene uncertain. Germline V gene sequence: CDR1 MGHRA, CDR2 YSYEKL. The CDR3 is 14 residues long. Trimming removed 0 bases from V and 4 bases from J, with 9 bases in between.

The chain uses TRBV15 and TRBJ2-7; 11 bases fit TRBD2. The J segment lost 0 bases and the V segment lost 0 bases, leaving 13 bases of the junction unmatched. The CDR3 covers 20 residues. Per germline, CDR1 LNHNV and CDR2 YYDKDF (reference sequence). This CDR3 reads CATSRERSGPGLAGSYEQYF. For the CDR3, the DNA is TGTGCCACCAGCAGAGAGAGATCTGGACCTGGACTAGCGGGCTCCTACGAGCAGTACTTC.

The chain is built from TRBV19 and TRBJ2-2; 10 bases agree with TRBD2. The V segment lost 5 bases and the J segment 1 base; nucleotides outside the gene matches: 1. Germline V gene sequence: CDR1 LNHDA, CDR2 SQIVND (reference sequence). There are 15 residues in the CDR3. CDR3 in amino acids: CASSWTSGNTGELFF. CDR3 bases: TGTGCCAGTAGTTGGACTAGCGGGAACACCGGGGAGCTGTTTTTT. The variable domain in full, completed from reference TRBV19 and TRBJ2-2, reads DGGITQSPKYLFRKEGQNVTLSCEQNLNHDAMYWYRQDPGQGLRLIYYSQIVNDFQKGDIAEGYSVSREKKESFPLTVTSAQKNPTAFYLCASSWTSGNTGELFFGEGSRLTVL.